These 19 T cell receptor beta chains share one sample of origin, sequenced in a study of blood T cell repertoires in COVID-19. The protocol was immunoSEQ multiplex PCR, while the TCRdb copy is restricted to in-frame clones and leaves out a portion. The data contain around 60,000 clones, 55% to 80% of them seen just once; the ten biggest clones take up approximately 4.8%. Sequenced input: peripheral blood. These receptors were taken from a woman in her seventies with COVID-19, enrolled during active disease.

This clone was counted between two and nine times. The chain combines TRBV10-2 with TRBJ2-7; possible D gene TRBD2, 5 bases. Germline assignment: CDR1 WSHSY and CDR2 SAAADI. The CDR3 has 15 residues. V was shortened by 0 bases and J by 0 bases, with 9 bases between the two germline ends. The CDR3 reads CASSESSTSSYEQYF. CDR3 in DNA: TGCGCCAGCAGTGAGTCAAGTACTAGCTCCTACGAGCAGTACTTC.

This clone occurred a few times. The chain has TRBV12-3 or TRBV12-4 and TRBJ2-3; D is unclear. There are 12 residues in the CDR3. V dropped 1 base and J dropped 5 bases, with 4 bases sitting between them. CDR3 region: CASSLGQDTQYF. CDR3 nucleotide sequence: TGTGCCAGCAGTTTAGGTCAAGATACGCAGTATTTT.

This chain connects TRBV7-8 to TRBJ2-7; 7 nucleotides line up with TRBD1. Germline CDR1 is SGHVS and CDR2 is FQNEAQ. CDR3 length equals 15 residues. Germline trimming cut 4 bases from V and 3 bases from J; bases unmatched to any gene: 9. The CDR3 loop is CASSSGTEIVYEQYF. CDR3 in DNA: TGTGCCAGCAGCTCAGGGACAGAAATAGTCTACGAGCAGTACTTC.

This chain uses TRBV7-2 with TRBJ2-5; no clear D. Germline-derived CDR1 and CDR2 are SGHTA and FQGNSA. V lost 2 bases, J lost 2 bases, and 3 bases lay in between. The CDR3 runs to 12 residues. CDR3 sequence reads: CASSLLQETQYF. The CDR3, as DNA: TGTGCCAGCAGCTTACTACAAGAGACCCAGTACTTC.

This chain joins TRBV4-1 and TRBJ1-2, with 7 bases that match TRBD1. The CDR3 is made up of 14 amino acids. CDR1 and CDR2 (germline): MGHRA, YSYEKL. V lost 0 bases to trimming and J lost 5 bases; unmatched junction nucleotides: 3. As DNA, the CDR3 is TGCGCCAGCAGCCAAGAGACAGGGCGTTATGGCTACACCTTC. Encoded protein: CASSQETGRYGYTF.

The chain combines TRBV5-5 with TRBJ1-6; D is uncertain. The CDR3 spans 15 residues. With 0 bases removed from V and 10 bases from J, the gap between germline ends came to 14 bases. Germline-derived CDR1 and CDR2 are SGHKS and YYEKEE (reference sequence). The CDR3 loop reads CASSLDSDSGSPLHF. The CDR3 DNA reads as TGTGCCAGCAGCTTGGACTCGGATAGCGGCTCACCCCTCCACTTT.

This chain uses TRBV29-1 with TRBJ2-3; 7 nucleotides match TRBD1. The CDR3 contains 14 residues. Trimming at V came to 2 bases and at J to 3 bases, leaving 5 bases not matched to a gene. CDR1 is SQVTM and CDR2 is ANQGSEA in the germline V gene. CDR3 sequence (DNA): TGCAGCGTTGAAAAGGGGGCTGGGACAGATACGCAGTATTTT. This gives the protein CSVEKGAGTDTQYF.

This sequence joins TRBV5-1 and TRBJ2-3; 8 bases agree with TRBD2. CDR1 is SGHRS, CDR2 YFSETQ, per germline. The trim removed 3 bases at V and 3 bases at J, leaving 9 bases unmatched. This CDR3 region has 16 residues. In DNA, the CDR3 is TGCGCCAGCAGCTCAGTATCGGGGGGGCAGACAGATACGCAGTATTTT. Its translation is CASSSVSGGQTDTQYF.

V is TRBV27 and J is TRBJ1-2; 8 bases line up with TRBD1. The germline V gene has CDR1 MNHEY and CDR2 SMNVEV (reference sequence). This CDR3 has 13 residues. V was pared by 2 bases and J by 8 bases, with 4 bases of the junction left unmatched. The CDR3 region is CASSLTDRGGYTF. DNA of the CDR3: TGTGCCAGCAGTTTAACCGACAGGGGCGGCTACACCTTC.

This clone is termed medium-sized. DNA for the CDR3: TGCGCCAGCAGCTTGAAGGCTCAGGGGGGCAATGAAAAACTGTTTTTT. Translating gives CASSLKAQGGNEKLFF. This chain links TRBV5-1 with TRBJ1-4; TRBD1 matches at 7 bases. CDR3 size: 16 residues. Germline loops: CDR1 SGHRS, CDR2 YFSETQ. J gave up 5 bases and V 1 base, and 8 bases lay outside the gene matches.

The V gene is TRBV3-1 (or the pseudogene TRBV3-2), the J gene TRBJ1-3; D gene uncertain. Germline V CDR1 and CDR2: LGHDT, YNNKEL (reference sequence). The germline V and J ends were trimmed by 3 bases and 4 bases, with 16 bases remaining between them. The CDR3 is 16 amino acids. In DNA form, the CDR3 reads TGTGCCAGCAGCCACTACCGGACTGCCGCCGGAAACACCATATATTTT. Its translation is CASSHYRTAAGNTIYF.

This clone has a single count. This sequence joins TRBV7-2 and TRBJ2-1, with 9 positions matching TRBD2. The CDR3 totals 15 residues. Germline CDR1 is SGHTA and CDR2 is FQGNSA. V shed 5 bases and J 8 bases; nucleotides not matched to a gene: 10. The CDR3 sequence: CASSELAGGRHEQFF. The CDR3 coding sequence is TGTGCCAGCAGCGAACTAGCGGGTGGGAGGCATGAGCAGTTCTTC. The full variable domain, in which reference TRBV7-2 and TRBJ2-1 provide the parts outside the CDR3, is GAGVSQSPSNKVTEKGKDVELRCDPISGHTALYWYRQSLGQGLEFLIYFQGNSAPDKSGLPSDRFSAERTGGSVSTLTIQRTQQEDSAVYLCASSELAGGRHEQFFGPGTRLTVL.

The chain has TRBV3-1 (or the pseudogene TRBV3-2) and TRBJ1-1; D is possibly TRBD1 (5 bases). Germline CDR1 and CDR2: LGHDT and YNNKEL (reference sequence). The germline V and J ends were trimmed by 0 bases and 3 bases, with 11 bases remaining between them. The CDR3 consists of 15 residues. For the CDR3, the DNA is TGTGCCAGCAGCCAAGACCCCAGGGCGGACACTGAAGCTTTCTTT. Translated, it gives CASSQDPRADTEAFF.

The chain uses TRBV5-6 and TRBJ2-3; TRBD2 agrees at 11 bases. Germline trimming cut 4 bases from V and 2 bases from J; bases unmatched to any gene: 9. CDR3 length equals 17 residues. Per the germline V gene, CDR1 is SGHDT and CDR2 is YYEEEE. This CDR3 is CASSSSTSGGDTDTQYF. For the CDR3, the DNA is TGTGCCAGCAGCAGCTCCACTAGCGGGGGTGACACAGATACGCAGTATTTT.

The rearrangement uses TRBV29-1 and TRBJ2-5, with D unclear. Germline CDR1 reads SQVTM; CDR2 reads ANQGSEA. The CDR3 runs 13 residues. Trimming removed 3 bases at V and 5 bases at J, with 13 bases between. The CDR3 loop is CSVEAQNLETQYF. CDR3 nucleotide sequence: TGCAGCGTTGAGGCTCAGAATCTGGAGACCCAGTACTTC.

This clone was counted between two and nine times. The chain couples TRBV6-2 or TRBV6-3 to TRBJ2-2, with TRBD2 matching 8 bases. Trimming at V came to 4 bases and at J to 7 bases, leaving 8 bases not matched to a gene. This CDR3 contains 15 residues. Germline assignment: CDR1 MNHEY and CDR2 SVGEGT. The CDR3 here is CASSFSTSGFGELFF. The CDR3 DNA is TGTGCCAGCAGTTTCTCAACTAGCGGTTTCGGGGAGCTGTTTTTT.

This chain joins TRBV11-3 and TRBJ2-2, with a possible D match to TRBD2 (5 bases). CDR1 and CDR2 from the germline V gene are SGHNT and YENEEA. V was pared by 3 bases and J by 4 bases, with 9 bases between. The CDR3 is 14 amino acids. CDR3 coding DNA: TGTGCCAGCAGCTTGGGAGTGGGCACCGGGGAGCTGTTTTTT. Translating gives CASSLGVGTGELFF.

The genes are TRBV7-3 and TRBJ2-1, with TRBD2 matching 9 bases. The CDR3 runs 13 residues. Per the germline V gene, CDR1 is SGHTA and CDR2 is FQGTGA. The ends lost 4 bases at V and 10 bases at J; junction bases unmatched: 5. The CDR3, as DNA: TGTGCCAGCAGCTCCTTAGCGGGAGAAGAGCAGTTCTTC. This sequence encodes CASSSLAGEEQFF.

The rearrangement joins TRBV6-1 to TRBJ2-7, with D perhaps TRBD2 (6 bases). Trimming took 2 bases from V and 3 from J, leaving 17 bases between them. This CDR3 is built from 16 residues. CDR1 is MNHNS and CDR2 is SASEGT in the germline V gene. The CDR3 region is CASSELEGTVFYEQYF. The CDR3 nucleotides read TGTGCCAGCAGTGAATTGGAGGGGACCGTTTTCTACGAGCAGTACTTC.